This T cell receptor (beta chain) was found in a study of cytomegalovirus exposure and HLA in healthy donors. The wider study: Previous work identified 117 million unique TCR beta sequences from about 179 million T cells.

The table lists this clone with a count of one. The antigen is undetermined. Sequence at one end of the junction differs from germline and may be a read error. When sampled, the donors appeared nominally healthy, though they likely had unrecorded immune exposures. Germline loops: CDR1 SGHTA, CDR2 FQGNSA. The CDR3 has 16 residues. This PCR relied on a set of 60 Vbeta primers and 13 Jbeta primers. Sequencing used immunoSEQ multiplex PCR; TCRdb keeps in-frame clones, though not all of them. The sample lists about 70,000 clones, over 50% seen once, with approximately 3% in the top ten. Study-wide points: It was about 150 TCR beta chains that were listed as cytomegalovirus-associated. CMV antigen specificity of a few CMV-associated chains was confirmed in vitro.

The sample comprised PBMCs. The J gene is TRBJ1-5, the V gene TRBV7-2, with D possibly TRBD1 on 6 matching bases. The receptor was derived from a man aged 25-40 years in good health and CMV-seronegative. The CDR3 DNA is TGTGCCAGCAGGTTAGGGGGGGGGCCCCAGGAGCAGCCCCAGCATTTT. Its protein product is CASRLGGGPQEQPQHF.